A single sample is the source of the 4 T cell receptor beta chains below, sequenced in a study of beta chain features in type 1 diabetes. The investigators reverse transcribed all of the isolated RNA, so they sequenced expressed TCRB transcripts. The table came from immunoSEQ multiplex PCR; TCRdb's copy has only in-frame clones and leaves some out. The sample carries about 240,000 clones, 25% to 35% recorded once. The sample was central memory CD4+ T cells from blood. These receptors all stem from a man aged 30 to 39 in good health.

In its sample, this clone was seen a few times. The rearrangement uses TRBV5-4 and TRBJ2-3, with D unresolved. This CDR3 has 14 residues. The germline CDR1 and CDR2 sequences are SGHNT and YYREEE (reference sequence). V dropped 1 base and J dropped 1 base, with 7 bases sitting between them. The CDR3 spells CASSLYGGTDTQYF. DNA of the CDR3: TGTGCCAGCAGCTTGTATGGCGGCACAGATACGCAGTATTTT.

In this sample, this clone turned up a few times. The rearrangement uses TRBV29-1 and TRBJ2-7; TRBD2 agrees at 14 bases. CDR1 and CDR2 (germline): SQVTM, ANQGSEA. The CDR3 has 15 amino acids. V lost 8 bases to trimming and J lost 1 base; unmatched junction nucleotides: 7. The CDR3 loop is CSSTGTSGSSYEQYF. Written as DNA, the CDR3 is TGCAGCTCCACCGGGACTAGCGGGAGTTCCTACGAGCAGTACTTC.

The chain combines TRBV6-1 with TRBJ2-3; possible D gene TRBD2, 6 bases. V was pared by 5 bases and J by 4 bases, with 13 bases between. This CDR3 contains 14 residues. Germline lookup yields CDR1 MNHNS and CDR2 SASEGT. CDR3 region: CASSSSASPDTQYF. CDR3 coding DNA: TGTGCCAGCAGTTCTAGCGCTAGCCCAGATACGCAGTATTTT.

The chain employs TRBV7-2 and TRBJ2-5, with D unclear. The germline CDR1 and CDR2 sequences are SGHTA and FQGNSA. This CDR3 has 12 amino acids. Trimming took 5 bases from V and 4 from J, leaving 8 bases between them. The CDR3 region has the DNA TGTGCCAGCAGCCCCGAGCGAGAGACCCAGTACTTC. Translation gives CASSPERETQYF.